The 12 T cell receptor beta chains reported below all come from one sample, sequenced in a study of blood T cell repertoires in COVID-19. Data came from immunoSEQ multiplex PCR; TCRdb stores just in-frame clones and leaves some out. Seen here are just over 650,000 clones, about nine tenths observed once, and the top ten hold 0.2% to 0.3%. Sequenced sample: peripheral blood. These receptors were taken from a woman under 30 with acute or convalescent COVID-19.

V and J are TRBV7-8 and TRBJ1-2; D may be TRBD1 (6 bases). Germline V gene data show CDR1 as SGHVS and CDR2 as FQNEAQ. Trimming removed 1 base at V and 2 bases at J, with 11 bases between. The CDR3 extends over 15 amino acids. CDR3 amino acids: CASSLVGRGNYGYTF. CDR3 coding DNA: TGTGCCAGCAGCTTAGTTGGCAGGGGAAACTATGGCTACACCTTC.

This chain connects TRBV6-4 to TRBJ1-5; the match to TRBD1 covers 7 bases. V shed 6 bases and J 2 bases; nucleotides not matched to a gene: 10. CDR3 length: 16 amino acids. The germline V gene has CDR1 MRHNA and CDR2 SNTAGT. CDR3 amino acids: CASSTGARVGNQPQHF. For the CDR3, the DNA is TGTGCCAGCAGCACAGGGGCACGGGTTGGCAATCAGCCCCAGCATTTT.

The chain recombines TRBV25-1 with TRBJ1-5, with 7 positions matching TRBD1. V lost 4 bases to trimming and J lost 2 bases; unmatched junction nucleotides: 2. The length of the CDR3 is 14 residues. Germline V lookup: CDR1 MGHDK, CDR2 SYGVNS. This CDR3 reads CASSAGTGNQPQHF. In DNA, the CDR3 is TGTGCCAGCAGTGCCGGGACAGGCAATCAGCCCCAGCATTTT.

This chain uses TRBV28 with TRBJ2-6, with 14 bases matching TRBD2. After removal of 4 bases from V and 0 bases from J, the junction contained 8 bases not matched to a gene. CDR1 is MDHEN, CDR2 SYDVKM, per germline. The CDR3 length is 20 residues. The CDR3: CASSSPRTSGGISGANVLTF. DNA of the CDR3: TGTGCCAGCAGTTCCCCCCGGACTAGCGGGGGGATCTCTGGGGCCAACGTCCTGACTTTC.

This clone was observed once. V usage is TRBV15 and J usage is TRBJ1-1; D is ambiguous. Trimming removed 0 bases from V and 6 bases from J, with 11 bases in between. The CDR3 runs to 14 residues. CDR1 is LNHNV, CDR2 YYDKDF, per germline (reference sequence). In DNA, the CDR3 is TGTGCCACCAGCAGAGATGAATGGCCCGCTGAAGCTTTCTTT. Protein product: CATSRDEWPAEAFF.

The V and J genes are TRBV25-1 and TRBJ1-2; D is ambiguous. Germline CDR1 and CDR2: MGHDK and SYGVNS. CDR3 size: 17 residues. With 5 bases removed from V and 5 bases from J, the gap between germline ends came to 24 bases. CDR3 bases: TGTGCCAGCAGTAGCCTACCCGGGTCCTCCCAATCTTATGGCTACACCTTC. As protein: CASSSLPGSSQSYGYTF.

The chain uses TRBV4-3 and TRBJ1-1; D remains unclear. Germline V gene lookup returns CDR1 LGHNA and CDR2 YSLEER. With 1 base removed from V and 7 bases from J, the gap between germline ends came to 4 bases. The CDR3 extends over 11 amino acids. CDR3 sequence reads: CASSQGSEAFF. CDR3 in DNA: TGCGCCAGCAGCCAAGGGAGTGAAGCTTTCTTT.

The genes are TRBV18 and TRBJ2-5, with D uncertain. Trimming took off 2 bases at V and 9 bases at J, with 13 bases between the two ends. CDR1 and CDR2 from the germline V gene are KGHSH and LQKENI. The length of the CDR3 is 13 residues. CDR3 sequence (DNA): TGTGCCAGCTCACCAGGGCCTGGTTTCCCCCAGTACTTC. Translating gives CASSPGPGFPQYF.

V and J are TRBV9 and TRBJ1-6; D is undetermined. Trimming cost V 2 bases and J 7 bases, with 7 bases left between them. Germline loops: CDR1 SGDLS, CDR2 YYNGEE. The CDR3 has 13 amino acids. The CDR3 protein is CASSVLRNSPLHF. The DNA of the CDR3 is TGTGCCAGCAGCGTGCTGCGAAATTCACCCCTCCACTTT.

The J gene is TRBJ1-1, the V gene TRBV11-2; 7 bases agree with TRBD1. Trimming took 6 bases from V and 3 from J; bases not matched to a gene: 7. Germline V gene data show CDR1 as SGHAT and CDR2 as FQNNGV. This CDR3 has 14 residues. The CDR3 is CASRNRQGDTEAFF. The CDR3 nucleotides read TGTGCCAGCAGGAATCGACAGGGCGACACTGAAGCTTTCTTT.

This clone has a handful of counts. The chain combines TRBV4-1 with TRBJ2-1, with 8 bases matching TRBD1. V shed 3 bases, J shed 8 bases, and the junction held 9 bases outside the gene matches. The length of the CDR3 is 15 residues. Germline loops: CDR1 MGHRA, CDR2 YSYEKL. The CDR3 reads CASSHPGQGGDEQFF. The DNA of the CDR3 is TGCGCCAGCAGCCACCCCGGACAGGGTGGAGATGAGCAGTTCTTC.

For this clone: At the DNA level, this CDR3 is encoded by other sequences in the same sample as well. The CDR3 DNA follows: TGCGCCAGCAGCTTGGCAGGGGGGAGCTACGAGCAGTACTTC. Translating gives CASSLAGGSYEQYF. This chain joins TRBV5-1 and TRBJ2-7; D possibly corresponds to TRBD1 (7 bases). Between the trimmed V and J ends, which lost 0 bases and 3 bases, there was a span of 10 bases. The CDR3 consists of 14 residues. Germline assignment: CDR1 SGHRS and CDR2 YFSETQ. The variable domain in full, with the rest retrieved from reference TRBV5-1 and TRBJ2-7, is KAGVTQTPRYLIKTRGQQVTLSCSPISGHRSVSWYQQTPGQGLQFLFEYFSETQRNKGNFPGRFSGRQFSNSRSEMNVSTLELGDSALYLCASSLAGGSYEQYFGPGTRLTVT.